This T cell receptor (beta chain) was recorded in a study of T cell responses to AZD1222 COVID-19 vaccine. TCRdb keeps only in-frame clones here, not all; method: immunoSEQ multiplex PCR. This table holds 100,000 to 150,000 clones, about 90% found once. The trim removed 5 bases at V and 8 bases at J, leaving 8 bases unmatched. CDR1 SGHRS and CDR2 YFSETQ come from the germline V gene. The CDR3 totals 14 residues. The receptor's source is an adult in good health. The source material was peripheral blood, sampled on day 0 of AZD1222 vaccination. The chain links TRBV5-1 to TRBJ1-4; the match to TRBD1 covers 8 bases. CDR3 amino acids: CASSRTGGSEKLFF. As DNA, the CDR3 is TGCGCCAGCAGTCGTACAGGGGGAAGCGAAAAACTGTTTTTT.